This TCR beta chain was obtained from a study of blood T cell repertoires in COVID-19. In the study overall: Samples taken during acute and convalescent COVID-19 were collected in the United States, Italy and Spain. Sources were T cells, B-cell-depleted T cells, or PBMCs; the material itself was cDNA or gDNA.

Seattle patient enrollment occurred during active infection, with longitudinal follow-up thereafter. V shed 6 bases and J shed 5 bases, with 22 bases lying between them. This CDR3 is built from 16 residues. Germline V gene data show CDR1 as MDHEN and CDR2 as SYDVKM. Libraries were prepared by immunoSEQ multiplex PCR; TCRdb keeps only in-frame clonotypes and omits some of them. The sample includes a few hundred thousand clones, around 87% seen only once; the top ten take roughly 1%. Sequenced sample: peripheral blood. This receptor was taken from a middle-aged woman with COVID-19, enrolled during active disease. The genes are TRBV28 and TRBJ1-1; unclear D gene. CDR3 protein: CASSALFRGAVTEAFF. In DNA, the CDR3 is TGTGCCAGCAGCGCCCTTTTCCGGGGAGCGGTGACTGAAGCTTTCTTT.